The source of this T cell receptor (beta chain) is a study of T cells in Graves' hyperthyroidism and ophthalmopathy. Amplified TCR beta CDR3 regions came from RNA transcripts. Researchers ran a first-round RT-PCR on the TCR CDR3 using the HTBI primer set. From the multiplex PCR reads, TCRdb called clonotypes with MiXCR, one entry per CDR3 protein. The sample has 700,000 to 950,000 distinct CDR3 sequences, 35% seen once. A 10 ml volume of fresh peripheral blood provided the PBMCs. Only a few counts were recorded for this clonotype. Trimming cost V 3 bases and J 5 bases, with 25 bases left between them. This CDR3 contains 18 residues. The germline V gene has CDR1 SGHNT and CDR2 YENEEA.

This receptor was identified in a woman between 35 and 50 years old with Graves' hyperthyroidism. Source material: blood. V and J are TRBV11-3 and TRBJ2-5; D possibly corresponds to TRBD2 (5 bases). The CDR3 here is CASSFPLDYNNARETQYF. The CDR3 bases are TGTGCCAGCAGCTTCCCCCTTGACTACAACAACGCGAGGGAGACCCAGTACTTC.